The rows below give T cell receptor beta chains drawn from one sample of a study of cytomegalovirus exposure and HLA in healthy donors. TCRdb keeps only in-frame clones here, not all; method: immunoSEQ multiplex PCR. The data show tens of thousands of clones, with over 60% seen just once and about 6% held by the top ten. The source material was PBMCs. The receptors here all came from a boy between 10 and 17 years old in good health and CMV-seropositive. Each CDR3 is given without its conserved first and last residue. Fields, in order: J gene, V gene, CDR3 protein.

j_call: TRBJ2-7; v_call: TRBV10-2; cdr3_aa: ASNSGTGVY
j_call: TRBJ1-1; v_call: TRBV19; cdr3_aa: ASSPPDRLFNTEAF
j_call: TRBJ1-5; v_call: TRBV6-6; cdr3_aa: ASSQGGGNQPQH
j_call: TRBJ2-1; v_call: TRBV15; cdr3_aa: ATSRSAGPPRNEQF
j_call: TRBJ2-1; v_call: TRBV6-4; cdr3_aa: ASSADGRFYNEQF
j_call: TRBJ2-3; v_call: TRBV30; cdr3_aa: AWSQRRDTDTQY
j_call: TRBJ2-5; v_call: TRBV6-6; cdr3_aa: ASSYELAGDETQY
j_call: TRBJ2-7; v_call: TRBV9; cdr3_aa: ASSAGLAGTYEQY
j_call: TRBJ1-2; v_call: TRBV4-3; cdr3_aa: ASSQDVGTGGAGGYT
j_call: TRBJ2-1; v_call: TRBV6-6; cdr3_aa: VSSFTPGVSYNEQF
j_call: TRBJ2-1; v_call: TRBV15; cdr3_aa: ATAMDGGSYNEQF
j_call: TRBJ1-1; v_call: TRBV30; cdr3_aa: AWSVLSGITEAF
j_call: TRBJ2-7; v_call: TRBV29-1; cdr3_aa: SAGDSRNYEQY
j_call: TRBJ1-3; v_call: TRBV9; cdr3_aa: ASSVTGGPSGNTIY
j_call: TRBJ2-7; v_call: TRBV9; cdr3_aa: ASSVAGGVGEQY
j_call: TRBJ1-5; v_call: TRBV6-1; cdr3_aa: ASSEGRQARGQPQH
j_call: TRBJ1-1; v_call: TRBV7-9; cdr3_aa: ASSLTGGAGNTEAF
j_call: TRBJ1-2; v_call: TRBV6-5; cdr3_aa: ASRRTGGNGYP
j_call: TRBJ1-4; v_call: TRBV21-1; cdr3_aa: ASSKRMVGLTAGKLF
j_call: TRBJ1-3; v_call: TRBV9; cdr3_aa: ASSVAPRSSGNTIY
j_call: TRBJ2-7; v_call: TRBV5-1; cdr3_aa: ASSLEGTGYYEQY
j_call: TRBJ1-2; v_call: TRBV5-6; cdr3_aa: ASSSLYGYT
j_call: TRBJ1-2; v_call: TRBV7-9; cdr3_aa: ASSPGQYGYT
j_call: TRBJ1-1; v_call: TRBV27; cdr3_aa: ASSFGNTEAF
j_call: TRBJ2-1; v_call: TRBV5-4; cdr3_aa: ASSLSGKTSSYNEQF
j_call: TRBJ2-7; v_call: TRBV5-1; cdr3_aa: ASSLVTMTGTGNPYEQY
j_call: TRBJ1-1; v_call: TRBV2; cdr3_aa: ASSERTGTNTEAF
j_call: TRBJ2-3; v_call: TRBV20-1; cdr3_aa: SAQSTDTQY
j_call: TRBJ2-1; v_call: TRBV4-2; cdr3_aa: ASSQVVAGGLGEQF
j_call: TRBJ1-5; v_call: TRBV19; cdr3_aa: ASSIGTLSPGNQPQH
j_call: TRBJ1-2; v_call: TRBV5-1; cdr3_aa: ASSLFQGLDGYT
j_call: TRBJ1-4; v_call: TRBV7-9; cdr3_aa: ASSPTVVGGEKLF
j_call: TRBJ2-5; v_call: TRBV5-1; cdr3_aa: ASRKRTSGTGETQY
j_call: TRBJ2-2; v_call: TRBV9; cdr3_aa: ASSDRDGGLAGARDTGELF
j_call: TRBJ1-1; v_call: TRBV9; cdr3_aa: ASSVSRTGYHTEAF
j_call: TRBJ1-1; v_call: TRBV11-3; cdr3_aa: ASSPDSGSTEAF
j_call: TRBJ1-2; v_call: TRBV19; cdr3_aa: ASSLQGSGYT
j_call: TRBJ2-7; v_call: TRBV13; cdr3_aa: ASSFRDGEQY
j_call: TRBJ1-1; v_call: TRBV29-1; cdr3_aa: SEYRVSTEAF
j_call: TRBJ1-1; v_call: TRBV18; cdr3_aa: ASSSTENTEAF
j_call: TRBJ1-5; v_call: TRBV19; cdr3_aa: ASRGRFQPQH
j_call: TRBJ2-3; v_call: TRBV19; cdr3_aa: ASSLRLAGGPEVTQY
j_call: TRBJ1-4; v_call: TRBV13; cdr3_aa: ASSPRDRGGEKLF
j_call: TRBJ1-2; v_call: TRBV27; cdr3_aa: ASSSPTGGYT
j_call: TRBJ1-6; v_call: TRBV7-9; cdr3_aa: ASSLESGGNNSPLH
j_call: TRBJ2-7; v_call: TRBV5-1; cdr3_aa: ASSITSRDRTYEQY
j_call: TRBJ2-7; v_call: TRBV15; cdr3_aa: ATSAGRGHEQY
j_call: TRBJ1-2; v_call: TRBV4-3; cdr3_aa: ASSQGPHVDGYT
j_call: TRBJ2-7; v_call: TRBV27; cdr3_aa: ASSLGHLYEQY